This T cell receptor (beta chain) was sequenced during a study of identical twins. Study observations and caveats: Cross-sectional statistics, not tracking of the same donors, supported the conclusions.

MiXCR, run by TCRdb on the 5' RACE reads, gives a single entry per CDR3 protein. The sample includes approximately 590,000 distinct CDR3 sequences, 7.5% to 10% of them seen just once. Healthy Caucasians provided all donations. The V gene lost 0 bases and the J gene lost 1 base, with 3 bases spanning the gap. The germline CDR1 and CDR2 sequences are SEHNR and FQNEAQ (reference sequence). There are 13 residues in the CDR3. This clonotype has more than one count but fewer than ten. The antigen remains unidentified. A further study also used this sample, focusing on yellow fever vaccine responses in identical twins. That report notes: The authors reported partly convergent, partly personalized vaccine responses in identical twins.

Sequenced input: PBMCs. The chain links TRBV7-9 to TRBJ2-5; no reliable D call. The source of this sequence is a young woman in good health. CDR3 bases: TGTGCCAGCAGCTTAGCTCCCCAAGAGACCCAGTACTTC. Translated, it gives CASSLAPQETQYF.